The sequence of this T cell receptor beta chain was determined in a study of T cells after yellow fever vaccination. The CDR3 is 14 amino acids. From germline, CDR1 is SEHNR and CDR2 FQNEAQ (reference sequence). V was clipped by 5 bases and J by 5 bases, with 12 bases between them. A single record per CDR3 protein comes from TCRdb applying MiXCR to the 5' RACE reads. This table holds nearly 550,000 distinct CDR3 sequences, about 19% found once. This clonotype turned up a few times. The sample consisted of PBMCs, taken 15 days after the yellow fever booster vaccination. V and J are TRBV7-9 and TRBJ2-2, with D tentatively TRBD1 or TRBD2 (5 bases each). The clonotype originates from a man aged 30 to 39 who received the YFV17D yellow fever vaccine. The CDR3 loop is CASSPGWGTGELFF. In DNA, the CDR3 is TGTGCCAGCAGCCCGGGTTGGGGGACCGGGGAGCTGTTTTTT.